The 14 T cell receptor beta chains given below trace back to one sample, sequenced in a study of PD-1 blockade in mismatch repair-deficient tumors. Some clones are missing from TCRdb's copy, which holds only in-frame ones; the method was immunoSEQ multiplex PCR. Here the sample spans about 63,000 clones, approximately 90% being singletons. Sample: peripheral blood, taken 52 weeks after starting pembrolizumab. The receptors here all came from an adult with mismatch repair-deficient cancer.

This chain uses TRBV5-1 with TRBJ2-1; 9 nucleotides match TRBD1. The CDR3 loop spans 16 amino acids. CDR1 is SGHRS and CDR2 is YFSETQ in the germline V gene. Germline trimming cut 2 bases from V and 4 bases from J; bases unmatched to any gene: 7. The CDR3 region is CASSLGGTGLYNEQFF. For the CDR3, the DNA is TGCGCCAGCAGCTTAGGGGGGACAGGGTTATACAATGAGCAGTTCTTC.

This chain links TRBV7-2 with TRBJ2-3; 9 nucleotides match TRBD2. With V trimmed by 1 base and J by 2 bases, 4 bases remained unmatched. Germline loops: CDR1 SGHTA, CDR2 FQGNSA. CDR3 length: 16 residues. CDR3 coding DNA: TGTGCCAGCAGCTTAGAAGCTAGCGGGAACACAGATACGCAGTATTTT. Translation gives CASSLEASGNTDTQYF.

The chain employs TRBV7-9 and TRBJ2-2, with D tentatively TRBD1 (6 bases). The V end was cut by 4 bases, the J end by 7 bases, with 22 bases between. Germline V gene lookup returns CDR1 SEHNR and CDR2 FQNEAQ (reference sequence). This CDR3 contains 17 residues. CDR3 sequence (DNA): TGTGCCAGCAGCTCCCCTTGGGGCAGGGGTAACCACGGGGAGCTGTTTTTT. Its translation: CASSSPWGRGNHGELFF. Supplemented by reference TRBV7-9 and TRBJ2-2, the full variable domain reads DTGVSQNPRHKITKRGQNVTFRCDPISEHNRLYWYRQTLGQGPEFLTYFQNEAQLEKSRLLSDRFSAERPKGSFSTLEIQRTEQGDSAMYLCASSSPWGRGNHGELFFGEGSRLTVL.

CDR3 loop: CASSQGLAGGGEQFF. The CDR3 nucleotides read TGTGCCAGCAGCCAGGGACTAGCGGGAGGGGGTGAGCAGTTCTTC. The chain uses TRBV7-8 and TRBJ2-1, with TRBD2 identical over 16 bases. The CDR3 extends over 15 amino acids. The V segment lost 5 bases and the J segment 9 bases; nucleotides outside the gene matches: 4. Germline lookup yields CDR1 SGHVS and CDR2 FQNEAQ.

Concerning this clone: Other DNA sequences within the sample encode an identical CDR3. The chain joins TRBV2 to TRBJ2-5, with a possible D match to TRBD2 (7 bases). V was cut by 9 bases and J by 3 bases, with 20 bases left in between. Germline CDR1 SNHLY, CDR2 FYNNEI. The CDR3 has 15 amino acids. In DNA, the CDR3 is TGTGCCAGTACAGGGACGGGCAGCGGGAAAGAGACCCAGTACTTC. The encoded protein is CASTGTGSGKETQYF.

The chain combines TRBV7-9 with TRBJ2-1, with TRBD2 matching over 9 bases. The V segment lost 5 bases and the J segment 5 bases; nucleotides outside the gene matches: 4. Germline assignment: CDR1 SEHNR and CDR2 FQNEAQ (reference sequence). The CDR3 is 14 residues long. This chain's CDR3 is CASSMGLANNEQFF. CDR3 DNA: TGTGCCAGCAGCATGGGACTAGCTAACAATGAGCAGTTCTTC.

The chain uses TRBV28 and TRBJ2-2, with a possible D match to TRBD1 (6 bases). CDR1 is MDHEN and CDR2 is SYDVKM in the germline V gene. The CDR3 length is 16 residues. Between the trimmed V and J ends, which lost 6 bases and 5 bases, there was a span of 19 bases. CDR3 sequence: CASSFPLRDRTGELFF. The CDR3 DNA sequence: TGTGCCAGCAGCTTTCCCCTACGAGACAGGACCGGGGAGCTGTTTTTT. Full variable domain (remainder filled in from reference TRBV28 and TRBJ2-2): DVKVTQSSRYLVKRTGEKVFLECVQDMDHENMFWYRQDPGLGLRLIYFSYDVKMKEKGDIPEGYSVSREKKERFSLILESASTNQTSMYLCASSFPLRDRTGELFFGEGSRLTVL.

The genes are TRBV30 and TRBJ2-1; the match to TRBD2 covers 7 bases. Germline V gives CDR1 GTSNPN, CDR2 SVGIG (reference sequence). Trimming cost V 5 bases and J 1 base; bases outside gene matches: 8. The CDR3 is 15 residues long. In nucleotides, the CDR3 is TGTGCCTGGGGACGGCTAGCGGCTTCCTACAATGAGCAGTTCTTC. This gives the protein CAWGRLAASYNEQFF.

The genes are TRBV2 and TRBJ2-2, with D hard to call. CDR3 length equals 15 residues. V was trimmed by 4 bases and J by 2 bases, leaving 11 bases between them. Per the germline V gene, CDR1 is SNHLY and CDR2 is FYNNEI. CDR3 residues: CASSGVSFNTGELFF. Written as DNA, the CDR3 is TGTGCCAGCAGTGGTGTCAGTTTTAACACCGGGGAGCTGTTTTTT.

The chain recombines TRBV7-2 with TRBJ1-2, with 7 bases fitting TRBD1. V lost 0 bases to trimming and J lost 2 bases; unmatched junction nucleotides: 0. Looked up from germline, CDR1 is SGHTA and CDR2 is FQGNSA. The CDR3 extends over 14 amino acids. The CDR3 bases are TGTGCCAGCAGCTTAGCGGGACAGAACTATGGCTACACCTTC. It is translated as CASSLAGQNYGYTF.

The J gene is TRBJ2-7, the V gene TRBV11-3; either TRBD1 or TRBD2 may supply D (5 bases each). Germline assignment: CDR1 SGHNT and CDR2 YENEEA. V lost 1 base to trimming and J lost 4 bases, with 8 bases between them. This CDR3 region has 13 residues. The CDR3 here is CASSLAGPYEQYF. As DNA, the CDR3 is TGTGCCAGCAGCTTAGCGGGGCCGTACGAGCAGTACTTC.

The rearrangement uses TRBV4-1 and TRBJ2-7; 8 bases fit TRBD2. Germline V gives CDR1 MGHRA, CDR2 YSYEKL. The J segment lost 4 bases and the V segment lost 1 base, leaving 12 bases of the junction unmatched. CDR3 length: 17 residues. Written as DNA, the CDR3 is TGCGCCAGCAGCCAAGCGGCGGAGCGGGAGTGGGGATACGAGCAGTACTTC. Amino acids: CASSQAAEREWGYEQYF.

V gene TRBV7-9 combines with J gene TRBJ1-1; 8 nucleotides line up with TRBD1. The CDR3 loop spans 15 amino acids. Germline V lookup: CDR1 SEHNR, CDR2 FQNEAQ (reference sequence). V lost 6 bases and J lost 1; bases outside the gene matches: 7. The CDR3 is CASRFGQGGNTEAFF. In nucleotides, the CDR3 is TGTGCCAGCAGATTCGGACAGGGAGGGAACACTGAAGCTTTCTTT.

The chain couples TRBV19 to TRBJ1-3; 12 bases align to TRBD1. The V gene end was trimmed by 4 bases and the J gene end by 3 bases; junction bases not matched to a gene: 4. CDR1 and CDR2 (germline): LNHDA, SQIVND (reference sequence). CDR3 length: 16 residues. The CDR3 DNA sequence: TGTGCCAGTAGTACGGGACAGGGGGCACTTGGAAACACCATATATTTT. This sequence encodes CASSTGQGALGNTIYF.